A selection of T cell receptor beta chains follows, all from one sample in a study of early T cells in non-severe SARS-CoV-2 infection. MiXCR, run by TCRdb on the 5' RACE reads, gives a single entry per CDR3 protein. The sample lists about 80,000 distinct CDR3 sequences; about 12% were seen once. Material for sequencing was whole blood. These receptors all stem from an adult who was a healthcare worker with PCR-confirmed SARS-CoV-2 infection or an uninfected control (not recorded which). The CDR3 runs from the conserved cysteine through the conserved F or W. The D gene is left open where the match is weak. Not all rows give a size; the values are once, few, many and, for expanded clones, a class.

TRBV5-4	TRBJ2-3	.	few	CASSLPEGDTQYF	TGTGCCAGCAGCTTGCCGGAGGGAGATACGCAGTATTTT
TRBV7-9	TRBJ2-2	TRBD2	.	CASSLGDSGNPGELFF	TGTGCCAGCAGCTTAGGTGATAGCGGGAACCCCGGGGAGCTGTTTTTT
TRBV27	TRBJ2-5	.	few	CASRLLGGGRQETQYF	TGTGCCAGCAGACTTCTGGGGGGGGGGCGCCAAGAGACCCAGTACTTC
TRBV27	TRBJ1-6	.	few	CASGRASSPLHF	TGTGCCAGCGGCAGGGCTAGCTCACCCCTCCACTTT
TRBV24-1	TRBJ1-4	.	few	CATSGGHKEKLFF	TGTGCCACCAGTGGAGGGCACAAGGAAAAACTGTTTTTT
TRBV18	TRBJ2-1	.	.	CASSPPSGRQGYNEQFF	TGTGCCAGCTCACCACCGAGCGGGAGACAGGGCTACAATGAGCAGTTCTTC
TRBV3-1	TRBJ2-7	TRBD1	few	CAAGTGGYEQYF	TGTGCCGCCGGGACAGGGGGCTACGAGCAGTACTTC
TRBV11-3	TRBJ2-3	TRBD2	.	CASSPRTSGITDTQYF	TGTGCCAGCAGCCCAAGGACTAGCGGGATCACAGATACGCAGTATTTT
TRBV7-9	TRBJ1-5	.	many	CASSPTDSNQPQHF	TGTGCCAGCAGCCCCACGGATAGCAATCAGCCCCAGCATTTT
TRBV5-6	TRBJ2-5	.	few	CASSLLPWGSQETQYF	TGTGCCAGCAGCTTGCTACCTTGGGGGTCCCAAGAGACCCAGTACTTC
TRBV29-1	TRBJ2-7	.	.	CSVGGGAGVREQCF	.
TRBV5-1	TRBJ2-1	TRBD2	many	CATSRTGTSINEQFF	TGCGCCACCAGTAGAACCGGGACTAGCATCAATGAGCAGTTCTTC
TRBV29-1	TRBJ1-1	.	few	CSGGRQNTEAFF	TGCAGCGGGGGTCGGCAGAACACTGAAGCTTTCTTT
TRBV20-1	TRBJ2-7	TRBD2	.	CSAGLAGGIGEQYF	TGCAGTGCCGGACTAGCGGGAGGGATAGGCGAGCAGTACTTC
TRBV11-2	TRBJ1-2	.	few	CASSLAGGVLNYGYTF	TGTGCCAGCAGCTTAGCAGGAGGGGTCCTAAACTATGGCTACACCTTC
TRBV28	TRBJ1-1	TRBD1	.	CASRPGQGDRGAFF	TGTGCCAGCAGGCCGGGACAGGGTGACAGGGGAGCTTTCTTT
TRBV27	TRBJ2-6	TRBD1	many	CASSRRDRTSGANVLTF	TGTGCCAGCAGTCGCCGGGACAGAACCTCTGGGGCCAACGTCCTGACTTTC
TRBV18	TRBJ2-3	TRBD2	.	CASSSSGTSGTDTQYF	TGTGCCAGCTCCAGTTCCGGGACTAGCGGCACAGATACGCAGTATTTT
TRBV20-1	TRBJ2-7	TRBD1	.	CSAKGQIDEQYF	TGCAGTGCAAAGGGACAGATCGACGAGCAGTACTTC
TRBV12-3/TRBV12-4	TRBJ1-3	.	many	CASSLVPSSGNTIYF	TGTGCCAGCAGTTTAGTCCCGAGCTCTGGAAACACCATATATTTT
TRBV15	TRBJ1-6	.	many	CATSRDLAVARDSPLHF	TGTGCCACCAGCAGAGATCTGGCGGTAGCCAGGGATTCACCCCTCCACTTT
TRBV25-1	TRBJ2-6	.	many	CASSDWVSGANVLTF	TGTGCCAGCAGTGATTGGGTCTCTGGGGCCAACGTCCTGACTTTC
TRBV15	TRBJ2-1	TRBD2	many	CATSRGLAEEQFF	TGTGCCACCAGCAGGGGACTAGCGGAAGAGCAGTTCTTC
TRBV20-1	TRBJ1-3	.	many	CSARSSGNTIYF	TGCAGTGCCCGGAGCTCTGGAAACACCATATATTTT
TRBV20-1	TRBJ1-1	.	many	CSARHHEAFF	TGCAGTGCTAGACATCACGAAGCTTTCTTT
TRBV28	TRBJ2-7	TRBD2	many	CASSFRPIAGDEQYF	TGTGCCAGCAGTTTCAGGCCGATAGCGGGAGATGAGCAGTACTTC
TRBV27	TRBJ2-5	TRBD1	few	CASSHFQRQGEETQYF	TGTGCCAGCAGTCACTTCCAGAGACAGGGTGAAGAGACCCAGTACTTC
TRBV23-1	TRBJ2-5	TRBD1	.	CASSQDPGQPEETQYF	TGCGCCAGCAGTCAAGACCCGGGACAGCCCGAAGAGACCCAGTACTTC
TRBV3-1	TRBJ2-1	TRBD2	many	CASSLVAGWDNEQFF	TGTGCCAGCAGCCTCGTAGCGGGGTGGGACAATGAGCAGTTCTTC
TRBV5-5	TRBJ2-1	.	few	CASSLSTAGNEQFF	TGTGCCAGCAGCTTAAGCACCGCCGGTAATGAGCAGTTCTTC
TRBV10-3	TRBJ2-7	TRBD1	.	CAIGTGLGSSYEQYF	TGTGCCATTGGGACAGGGCTGGGATCCTCCTACGAGCAGTACTTC
TRBV29-1	TRBJ2-7	.	.	CSAMTASYEQYF	TGCAGCGCCATGACGGCTAGTTACGAGCAGTACTTC
TRBV29-1	TRBJ1-2	.	few	CSVEDGLF	TGCAGCGTTGAAGATGGGCTCTTC
TRBV15	TRBJ2-7	.	few	CATSIGQNYEQYF	TGTGCCACCAGCATAGGACAGAACTACGAGCAGTACTTC
TRBV12-3/TRBV12-4	TRBJ2-3	TRBD1	.	CASSPQGYGTDTQYF	TGTGCCAGCAGTCCACAGGGGTACGGCACAGATACGCAGTATTTT
TRBV20-1	TRBJ2-3	.	many	CSETGRQTDTQYF	TGCAGTGAGACAGGCCGTCAAACAGATACGCAGTATTTT
TRBV20-1	TRBJ2-3	.	.	CSADGNEDTQYF	TGCAGTGCTGATGGGAATGAAGATACGCAGTATTTT
TRBV24-1	TRBJ2-1	.	few	CATSDPPGDEQFF	TGTGCCACCAGTGACCCGCCTGGGGATGAGCAGTTCTTC
TRBV20-1	TRBJ2-6	.	.	CSARDGASGANVLTF	TGCAGTGCTAGAGACGGGGCTAGTGGGGCCAACGTCCTGACTTTC